A single T cell receptor beta chain is shown here with its context. Diagnostic criteria defined recently for definite or probable disease were met by the Susac syndrome patients. Reverse transcription of about 0.5 to 1 ug RNA used random hexamers. The TCR beta CDR3 was amplified by immunoSEQ multiplex PCR across 54 Vbeta, 13 Jbeta. TCRdb itself ran the immunoSEQ multiplex PCR reads through MiXCR, one entry per CDR3 protein. The table has approximately 260,000 distinct CDR3 sequences, about 96% seen once. This sample is part of a study of CD8 T cells in Susac syndrome. The overall study: Patients with Susac syndrome were therapy-naive, on corticosteroids, or on intravenous immunoglobulin alone at the time that blood was drawn.

Sequenced sample: CD4+ T cells from PBMCs. The TCR comes from a human donor with Susac syndrome.

The DNA for the CDR3 is TGTGCCAGCAGCGTTAGCGTAAATGAGCAGTTCTTC. Residues: CASSVSVNEQFF. This chain joins TRBV11-1 and TRBJ2-1; possibly TRBD2 for D (5 bases). The V gene lost 5 bases and the J gene lost 7 bases, with 9 bases spanning the gap. The CDR3 loop spans 12 amino acids. Per germline, CDR1 SGHAT and CDR2 FQDESV (reference sequence).